This T cell receptor beta chain stems from a study of cytomegalovirus exposure and HLA in healthy donors. Notes on the study in general: A link between a missense DCLRE1C variant and TCR beta V- and J-gene trimming emerged from a later analysis.

A word on this clone: The antigen is undetermined.

The germline CDR1 and CDR2 sequences are SQVTM and ANQGSEA. The V and J ends lost 4 bases and 5 bases respectively, with 15 bases between them. This CDR3 has 14 residues. The PCR employed 60 Vbeta primers together with 13 Jbeta primers. Sequenced by immunoSEQ multiplex PCR; TCRdb stores in-frame clones only, minus some. In the table there are some 130,000 clones, about 80% of which are singletons. Each donor's status was that of a healthy bone marrow donor. The origin of this receptor is a man younger than 45 in good health and CMV-seronegative. Sequenced input: PBMCs. This chain uses TRBV29-1 with TRBJ1-5; perhaps TRBD1 as D (5 bases). The CDR3 nucleotides are TGCAGCGTTGTTGAAGGGGTAGGCTATCAGCCCCAGCATTTT. Amino acids: CSVVEGVGYQPQHF.